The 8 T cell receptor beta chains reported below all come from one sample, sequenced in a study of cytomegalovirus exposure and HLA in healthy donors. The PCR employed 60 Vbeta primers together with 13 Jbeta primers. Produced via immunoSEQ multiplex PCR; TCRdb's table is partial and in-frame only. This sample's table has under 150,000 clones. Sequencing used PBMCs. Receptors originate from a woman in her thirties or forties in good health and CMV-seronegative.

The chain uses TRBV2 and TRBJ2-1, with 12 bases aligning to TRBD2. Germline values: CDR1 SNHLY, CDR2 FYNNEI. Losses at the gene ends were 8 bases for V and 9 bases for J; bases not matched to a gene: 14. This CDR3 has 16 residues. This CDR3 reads CASHGGGLAGKGEQFF. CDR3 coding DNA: TGTGCCAGCCACGGAGGCGGACTAGCGGGGAAGGGTGAGCAGTTCTTC. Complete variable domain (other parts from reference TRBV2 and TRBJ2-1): EPEVTQTPSHQVTQMGQEVILRCVPISNHLYFYWYRQILGQKVEFLVSFYNNEISEKSEIFDDQFSVERPDGSNFTLKIRSTKLEDSAMYFCASHGGGLAGKGEQFFGPGTRLTVL.

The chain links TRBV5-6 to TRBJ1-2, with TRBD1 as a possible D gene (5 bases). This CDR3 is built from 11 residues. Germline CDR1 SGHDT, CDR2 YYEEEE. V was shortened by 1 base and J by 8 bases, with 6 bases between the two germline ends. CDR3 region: CASSLTGGYTF. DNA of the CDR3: TGTGCCAGCAGCTTGACAGGAGGCTACACCTTC.

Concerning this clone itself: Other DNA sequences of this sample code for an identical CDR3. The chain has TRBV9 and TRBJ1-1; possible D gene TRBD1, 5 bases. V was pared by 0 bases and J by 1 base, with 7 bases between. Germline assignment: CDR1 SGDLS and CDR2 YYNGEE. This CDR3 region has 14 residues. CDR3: CASSVAGGNTEAFF. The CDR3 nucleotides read TGTGCCAGCAGCGTAGCGGGGGGGAACACTGAAGCTTTCTTT.

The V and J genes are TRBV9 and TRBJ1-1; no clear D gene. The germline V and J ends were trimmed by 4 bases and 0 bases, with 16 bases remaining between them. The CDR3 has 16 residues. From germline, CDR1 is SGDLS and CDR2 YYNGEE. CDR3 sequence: CASSPSLAYLNTEAFF. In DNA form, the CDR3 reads TGTGCCAGCAGCCCATCCCTTGCTTACTTGAACACTGAAGCTTTCTTT. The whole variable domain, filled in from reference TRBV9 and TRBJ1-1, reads DSGVTQTPKHLITATGQRVTLRCSPRSGDLSVYWYQQSLDQGLQFLIQYYNGEERAKGNILERFSAQQFPDLHSELNLSSLELGDSALYFCASSPSLAYLNTEAFFGQGTRLTVV.

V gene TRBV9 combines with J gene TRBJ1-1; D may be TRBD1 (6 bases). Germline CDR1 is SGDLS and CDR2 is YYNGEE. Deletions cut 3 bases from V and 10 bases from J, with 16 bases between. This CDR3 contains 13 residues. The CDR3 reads CASSAGQFVGAFF. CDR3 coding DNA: TGTGCCAGCAGCGCCGGACAGTTTGTAGGAGCTTTCTTT.

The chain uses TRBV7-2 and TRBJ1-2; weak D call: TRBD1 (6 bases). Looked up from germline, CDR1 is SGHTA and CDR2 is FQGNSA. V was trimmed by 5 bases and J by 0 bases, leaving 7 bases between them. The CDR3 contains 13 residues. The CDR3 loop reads CASSRDTNYGYTF. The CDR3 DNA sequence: TGTGCCAGCAGCCGGGACACTAACTATGGCTACACCTTC.

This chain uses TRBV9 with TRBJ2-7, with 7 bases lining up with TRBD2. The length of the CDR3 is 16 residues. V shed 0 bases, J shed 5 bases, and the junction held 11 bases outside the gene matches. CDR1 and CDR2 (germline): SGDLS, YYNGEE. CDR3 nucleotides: TGTGCCAGCAGCGTAGGGATTAGGGAGGGTAACAACGAGCAGTACTTC. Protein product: CASSVGIREGNNEQYF. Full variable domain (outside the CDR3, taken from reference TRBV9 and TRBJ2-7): DSGVTQTPKHLITATGQRVTLRCSPRSGDLSVYWYQQSLDQGLQFLIQYYNGEERAKGNILERFSAQQFPDLHSELNLSSLELGDSALYFCASSVGIREGNNEQYFGPGTRLTVT.

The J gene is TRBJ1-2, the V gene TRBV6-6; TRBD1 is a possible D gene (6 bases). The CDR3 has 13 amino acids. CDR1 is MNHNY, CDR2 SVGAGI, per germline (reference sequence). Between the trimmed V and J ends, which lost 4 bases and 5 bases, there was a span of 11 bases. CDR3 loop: CASSSEDRYGYTF. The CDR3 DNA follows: TGTGCCAGCAGTTCTGAGGACAGATATGGCTACACCTTC.